The source of this TCR beta chain is a study of cytomegalovirus exposure and HLA in healthy donors. Only in-frame clones appear in the TCRdb table, and some are missing; sequencing was by immunoSEQ multiplex PCR. The table records about 88,000 clones, roughly 80% of them present only once. V dropped 2 bases and J dropped 3 bases, with 29 bases sitting between them. The CDR3 is made up of 20 amino acids. Germline assignment: CDR1 MNHEY and CDR2 SMNVEV (reference sequence). Whole-study findings and limits: Cytomegalovirus status was reportedly diagnosed by the classifier with high sensitivity and specificity.

A note on this clone: No antigen is known for it.

The V and J genes are TRBV27 and TRBJ2-7; D may be TRBD2 (6 bases). The sequence came from a woman between 18 and 29 years old in good health and CMV-seropositive. Input material: PBMCs. Here the CDR3 reads CASSLRLANEDWGAGYEQYF. The CDR3 bases are TGTGCCAGCAGTTTACGCCTAGCGAATGAAGATTGGGGCGCTGGCTACGAGCAGTACTTC.